The sample holds a few counts of the clone carrying this T cell receptor (beta chain). The CDR3 regions of TCR beta were amplified from RNA transcripts. The HTBI primer set drove a first-round RT-PCR of the TCR CDR3. TCRdb redid the calling of the multiplex PCR reads with MiXCR, one entry per CDR3 protein. The data hold about 640,000 distinct CDR3 sequences, with around 15% observed a single time. The sample is drawn from a study of T cells in Graves' hyperthyroidism and ophthalmopathy. V was clipped by 1 base and J by 3 bases; unmatched bases: 6. The CDR3 has 16 amino acids. Germline loops: CDR1 SQVTM, CDR2 ANQGSEA.

This sequence originates from a woman in her 50s with Graves' ophthalmopathy. Material: blood. The chain couples TRBV29-1 to TRBJ2-7; the match to TRBD2 covers 13 bases. The CDR3 DNA reads as TGCAGCGTTGAAGGGGGACTAGCGGGAAGGGTCTACGAGCAGTACTTC. Translating it yields CSVEGGLAGRVYEQYF.